One sample yielded the 14 T cell receptor beta chains listed below, sequenced in a study of cytomegalovirus exposure and HLA in healthy donors. This PCR relied on a set of 60 Vbeta primers and 13 Jbeta primers. Clones were sequenced by immunoSEQ multiplex PCR, and TCRdb holds only the in-frame ones, with some missing. The sample includes 70,000 or so clones. Material: PBMCs. Receptors originate from a boy under 18 in good health and CMV-seronegative.

The chain uses TRBV7-9 and TRBJ1-2, with 7 bases that match TRBD1. Germline V CDR1 and CDR2: SEHNR, FQNEAQ (reference sequence). The ends lost 5 bases at V and 5 bases at J; junction bases unmatched: 5. The CDR3 totals 13 residues. The CDR3: CASSGGGAYGYTF. The CDR3 nucleotides are TGTGCCAGCAGCGGAGGGGGCGCTTATGGCTACACCTTC.

The V and J genes are TRBV9 and TRBJ1-2; TRBD1 matches 7 bases. Losses at the gene ends were 0 bases for V and 0 bases for J; bases not matched to a gene: 17. The CDR3 is 20 residues long. The germline V gene encodes CDR1 SGDLS and CDR2 YYNGEE. The CDR3, as DNA: TGTGCCAGCAGCGTAGGGGGTCGACCGGGACAGTTTATTGCTAACTATGGCTACACCTTC. This sequence encodes CASSVGGRPGQFIANYGYTF.

The chain carries TRBV5-6 and TRBJ2-1, with 14 bases fitting TRBD2. CDR1 is SGHDT, CDR2 YYEEEE, per germline. V shed 3 bases, J shed 10 bases, and the junction held 6 bases outside the gene matches. This CDR3 has 15 amino acids. CDR3: CASSWRLAGGTEQFF. CDR3 DNA: TGTGCCAGCAGCTGGAGACTAGCGGGAGGGACGGAGCAGTTCTTC.

This chain connects TRBV18 to TRBJ1-6; the D is unclear. The V gene's germline CDR1 is KGHSH and CDR2 LQKENI. This CDR3 contains 16 residues. Trimming shortened V by 2 bases and J by 14 bases, and 22 bases separated the two germline ends. CDR3 in DNA: TGTGCCAGCTCACCAACCGCGGTGTTTCTAGGTGAGGCCCTCCACTTT. Protein sequence: CASSPTAVFLGEALHF.

The chain uses TRBV28 and TRBJ1-3; 7 bases line up with TRBD1. J lost 4 bases, V lost 5 bases, and 5 bases had no gene match. The CDR3 is 14 amino acids. In germline, CDR1 is MDHEN, CDR2 SYDVKM. CDR3 nucleotide sequence: TGTGCCAGCAGTACAGGGGCAGCCGGAAACACCATATATTTT. It codes for CASSTGAAGNTIYF.

V usage is TRBV6-5 and J usage is TRBJ1-2; 11 nucleotides line up with TRBD1. The length of the CDR3 is 15 residues. Trimming removed 6 bases from V and 8 bases from J; junction bases left unmatched: 11. Germline V lookup: CDR1 MNHEY, CDR2 SVGAGI. CDR3 nucleotides: TGTGCCAGCAGCTCTGGACAGGGGGCAGGCAGCGGCTACACCTTC. Its protein is CASSSGQGAGSGYTF.

The chain uses TRBV7-3 and TRBJ2-1, with TRBD2 identical over 13 bases. This CDR3 has 15 residues. CDR1 and CDR2 (germline): SGHTA, FQGTGA. Unmatched junction bases numbered 1, after V lost 3 bases and J lost 5 bases. The chain's CDR3 is CASSFGLAGDNEQFF. The CDR3 nucleotides read TGTGCCAGCAGCTTCGGACTAGCGGGAGACAATGAGCAGTTCTTC.

The chain links TRBV5-1 to TRBJ2-7, with TRBD1 identical over 9 bases. The germline gives CDR1 SGHRS, CDR2 YFSETQ. With 4 bases clipped from V and 6 bases from J, the junction kept 8 bases outside the gene matches. The CDR3 sequence is 14 residues long. In DNA, the CDR3 is TGCGCCAGCAGCCCTGGGACAGGGTGGGCCGAGCAGTACTTC. It encodes CASSPGTGWAEQYF.

This chain joins TRBV18 and TRBJ2-7; D call uncertain. The CDR3 sequence is 13 residues long. Trimming removed 2 bases at V and 0 bases at J, with 5 bases between. Germline loops: CDR1 KGHSH, CDR2 LQKENI. This CDR3 is CASSPASSYEQYF. Here the CDR3 DNA reads TGTGCCAGCTCACCAGCTAGCTCCTACGAGCAGTACTTC.

This chain joins TRBV7-9 and TRBJ1-2, with D tentatively TRBD1 (6 bases). The V end lost 5 bases, the J end lost 6 bases, and 16 bases lay between the germline ends. The CDR3 is 14 amino acids. Germline CDR1 is SEHNR and CDR2 is FQNEAQ (reference sequence). As DNA, the CDR3 is TGTGCCAGCAGCGGTGAACAGGGATTCGATGGCTACACCTTC. Amino acids: CASSGEQGFDGYTF. Based on the CDR3 plus reference TRBV7-9 and TRBJ1-2, the full variable domain is DTGVSQNPRHKITKRGQNVTFRCDPISEHNRLYWYRQTLGQGPEFLTYFQNEAQLEKSRLLSDRFSAERPKGSFSTLEIQRTEQGDSAMYLCASSGEQGFDGYTFGSGTRLTVV.

CDR3: CASSQVWGGDDDQAFF. Here the CDR3 DNA reads TGCGCCAGCAGCCAAGTGTGGGGCGGAGATGATGACCAAGCTTTCTTT. The chain links TRBV4-1 to TRBJ1-1; TRBD1 might be the D (5 bases). Germline CDR1 MGHRA, CDR2 YSYEKL. V lost 1 base and J lost 9, with 21 bases in between. This CDR3 has 16 amino acids.

The CDR3 sequence: CASSPLTGVRQPQHF. CDR3 bases: TGTGCCAGCAGCCCTCTAACAGGGGTGCGGCAGCCCCAGCATTTT. The V and J genes are TRBV7-9 and TRBJ1-5; the match to TRBD1 covers 7 bases. Losses at the gene ends were 5 bases for V and 7 bases for J; bases not matched to a gene: 11. The CDR3 runs to 15 residues. CDR1 and CDR2 from the germline V gene are SEHNR and FQNEAQ (reference sequence).

The chain employs TRBV6-4 and TRBJ1-2; 7 bases map to TRBD1. This CDR3 has 13 amino acids. Germline CDR1 reads MRHNA; CDR2 reads SNTAGT. Unmatched junction bases numbered 5, after V lost 6 bases and J lost 4 bases. The CDR3 bases are TGTGCCAGCAGCCGGGGACAGCGCTATGGCTACACCTTC. Protein product: CASSRGQRYGYTF.

V gene TRBV6-1 combines with J gene TRBJ2-2, with a possible D match to TRBD2 (5 bases). The V gene's germline CDR1 is MNHNS and CDR2 SASEGT. Between the trimmed V and J ends, which lost 8 bases and 6 bases, there was a span of 13 bases. The CDR3 spans 13 residues. CDR3 loop: CASSGSLAGELFF. The CDR3 coding sequence is TGTGCCAGCTCGGGGAGCTTGGCCGGGGAGCTGTTTTTT.